Listed below are T cell receptor beta chains from one sample, sequenced in a study of shared clonotypes between healthy human individuals. Some clones are missing from TCRdb's copy, which holds only in-frame ones; the method was immunoSEQ multiplex PCR. This sample has more than 2 million clones, with around 95% found just once. Specimen: naive CD4+ T cells sorted from blood. The receptors come from a man aged 18-30 years in good health. Both conserved end residues are part of each CDR3. The order of the fields is D gene, J gene, clone size, V gene, CDR3 protein, CDR3 DNA. The D gene is left open where the match is weak. Size values are once, few and many counts, or a class for expanded clones, and some rows have none.

d_gene: NA; j_gene: TRBJ2-7; abundance: NA; v_gene: TRBV4-1; CDR3aa: CASSPGQILYSYEQYF; CDR3nt: TGCGCCAGCAGCCCCGGACAGATACTATACTCCTACGAGCAGTACTTC
d_gene: NA; j_gene: TRBJ1-4; abundance: NA; v_gene: TRBV6-5; CDR3aa: CASSPALGSNEKLFF; CDR3nt: TGTGCCAGCAGCCCCGCCTTGGGGTCTAATGAAAAACTGTTTTTT
d_gene: TRBD2; j_gene: TRBJ2-5; abundance: NA; v_gene: TRBV5-4; CDR3aa: CASSPRGGYETQYF; CDR3nt: TGTGCCAGCAGCCCGAGGGGAGGGTACGAGACCCAGTACTTC
d_gene: TRBD1; j_gene: TRBJ2-1; abundance: NA; v_gene: TRBV4-3; CDR3aa: CASSQDRGQAEYNEQFF; CDR3nt: TGCGCCAGCAGCCAAGACCGCGGACAGGCAGAGTACAATGAGCAGTTCTTC
d_gene: NA; j_gene: TRBJ1-1; abundance: NA; v_gene: TRBV6-1; CDR3aa: CASSEGAPPNTEAFF; CDR3nt: TGTGCCAGCAGTGAAGGAGCGCCTCCGAACACTGAAGCTTTCTTT
d_gene: TRBD2; j_gene: TRBJ2-1; abundance: NA; v_gene: TRBV2; CDR3aa: CASIPGLAGGEQFF; CDR3nt: TGTGCCAGCATCCCGGGACTAGCGGGAGGTGAGCAGTTCTTC
d_gene: NA; j_gene: TRBJ2-7; abundance: NA; v_gene: TRBV6-6; CDR3aa: CASSYSGTNARDEQYF; CDR3nt: TGTGCCAGCAGTTACTCGGGGACAAATGCTCGCGACGAGCAGTACTTC
d_gene: TRBD2; j_gene: TRBJ2-5; abundance: NA; v_gene: TRBV10-1; CDR3aa: CASSDGSGLSQETQYF; CDR3nt: TGCGCCAGCAGTGACGGCTCGGGACTATCCCAAGAGACCCAGTACTTC
d_gene: NA; j_gene: TRBJ2-2; abundance: NA; v_gene: TRBV27; CDR3aa: CASIGAGRFLTGELFF; CDR3nt: TGTGCCAGCATTGGGGCGGGGCGCTTTCTCACCGGGGAGCTGTTTTTT
d_gene: NA; j_gene: TRBJ1-6; abundance: few; v_gene: TRBV2; CDR3aa: CASRTPTAPNSPLHF; CDR3nt: TGTGCCAGCAGGACCCCGACAGCTCCTAATTCACCCCTCCACTTT
d_gene: NA; j_gene: TRBJ1-3; abundance: once; v_gene: TRBV30; CDR3aa: CAWKDTFSGNTIYF; CDR3nt: TGTGCCTGGAAGGACACATTCTCTGGAAACACCATATATTTT
d_gene: NA; j_gene: TRBJ1-6; abundance: NA; v_gene: TRBV6-1; CDR3aa: CASRIRGPYNSPLHF; CDR3nt: TGTGCCAGCCGAATAAGGGGACCCTATAATTCACCCCTCCACTTT
d_gene: TRBD1; j_gene: TRBJ2-2; abundance: NA; v_gene: TRBV7-2; CDR3aa: CASSRDSTNTGELFF; CDR3nt: TGTGCCAGCAGCCGGGACAGTACGAACACCGGGGAGCTGTTTTTT
d_gene: TRBD2; j_gene: TRBJ2-1; abundance: NA; v_gene: TRBV5-1; CDR3aa: CASSKGLGLNEQFF; CDR3nt: TGCGCCAGCAGCAAGGGACTAGGGCTCAATGAGCAGTTCTTC
d_gene: NA; j_gene: TRBJ2-3; abundance: NA; v_gene: TRBV6-1; CDR3aa: CASIYDGRSTDTQYF; CDR3nt: TGTGCCAGCATATATGACGGAAGGAGCACAGATACGCAGTATTTT
d_gene: NA; j_gene: TRBJ1-3; abundance: NA; v_gene: TRBV12-5; CDR3aa: CASGLVSKEPSGNTIYF; CDR3nt: TGTGCTAGTGGTTTGGTATCTAAGGAACCCTCTGGAAACACCATATATTTT
d_gene: NA; j_gene: TRBJ2-5; abundance: few; v_gene: TRBV30; CDR3aa: CAWRDQETQYF; CDR3nt: TGTGCCTGGAGGGACCAAGAGACCCAGTACTTC
d_gene: TRBD2; j_gene: TRBJ2-7; abundance: NA; v_gene: TRBV6-5; CDR3aa: CASSRGTSGSHEQYF; CDR3nt: TGTGCCAGCAGTCGAGGGACTAGCGGGAGTCACGAGCAGTACTTC
d_gene: TRBD1; j_gene: TRBJ1-6; abundance: NA; v_gene: TRBV2; CDR3aa: CASRRGQAEGSPLHF; CDR3nt: TGTGCCAGCAGGCGAGGACAGGCCGAGGGCTCACCCCTCCACTTT
d_gene: NA; j_gene: TRBJ1-1; abundance: NA; v_gene: TRBV5-6; CDR3aa: CASSLAEGTEAFF; CDR3nt: TGTGCCAGCAGCTTGGCAGAGGGGACTGAAGCTTTCTTT
d_gene: NA; j_gene: TRBJ1-4; abundance: NA; v_gene: TRBV5-8; CDR3aa: CASSPSEVYGEKLFF; CDR3nt: TGTGCCAGCAGCCCCTCCGAGGTTTATGGTGAAAAACTGTTTTTT
d_gene: TRBD1; j_gene: TRBJ2-7; abundance: once; v_gene: TRBV5-1; CDR3aa: CASSRTGGSYEQYF; CDR3nt: TGCGCCAGCAGTAGAACAGGGGGCAGCTACGAGCAGTACTTC
d_gene: NA; j_gene: TRBJ2-7; abundance: once; v_gene: TRBV6-6; CDR3aa: CASSHGQLLSYEQYF; CDR3nt: TGTGCCAGCAGCCACGGACAGTTACTCTCCTACGAGCAGTACTTC
d_gene: NA; j_gene: TRBJ2-3; abundance: NA; v_gene: TRBV2; CDR3aa: CASTQEGVSTDTQYF; CDR3nt: TGTGCCAGCACCCAAGAGGGGGTTAGCACAGATACGCAGTATTTT
d_gene: NA; j_gene: TRBJ2-7; abundance: NA; v_gene: TRBV11-2; CDR3aa: CASSYLDSSGSEQYF; CDR3nt: TGTGCCAGCAGCTATTTAGACAGCTCCGGGTCCGAGCAGTACTTC
d_gene: TRBD2; j_gene: TRBJ2-2; abundance: NA; v_gene: TRBV4-1; CDR3aa: CASSSGVASGRNTGELFF; CDR3nt: TGCGCCAGCAGCTCCGGGGTGGCTAGCGGGAGGAACACCGGGGAGCTGTTTTTT
d_gene: TRBD2; j_gene: TRBJ2-7; abundance: once; v_gene: TRBV27; CDR3aa: CASSPPNPGTSGVQGFYEQYF; CDR3nt: TGTGCCAGCAGTCCACCCAACCCCGGGACTAGCGGCGTACAGGGATTCTACGAGCAGTACTTC
d_gene: NA; j_gene: TRBJ1-6; abundance: NA; v_gene: TRBV6-5; CDR3aa: CASSYSQYNSPLHF; CDR3nt: TGTGCCAGCAGTTACTCGCAGTATAATTCACCCCTCCACTTT
d_gene: NA; j_gene: TRBJ2-1; abundance: NA; v_gene: TRBV7-2; CDR3aa: CASSPETVNVGGEQFF; CDR3nt: TGTGCCAGCAGCCCGGAAACTGTCAATGTTGGCGGGGAGCAGTTCTTC
d_gene: NA; j_gene: TRBJ2-7; abundance: NA; v_gene: TRBV20-1; CDR3aa: CSARAGYEQYF; CDR3nt: TGCAGTGCCCGGGCAGGCTACGAGCAGTACTTC
d_gene: NA; j_gene: TRBJ2-6; abundance: NA; v_gene: TRBV25-1; CDR3aa: CASSWDLNVLTF; CDR3nt: TGTGCCAGCAGCTGGGACCTGAACGTCCTGACTTTC
d_gene: NA; j_gene: TRBJ1-6; abundance: once; v_gene: TRBV19; CDR3aa: CASSISQGNSPLHF; CDR3nt: TGTGCCAGTAGTATTTCACAGGGTAATTCACCCCTCCACTTT
d_gene: NA; j_gene: TRBJ2-2; abundance: NA; v_gene: TRBV30; CDR3aa: CAWSGLAGNRDTGELFF; CDR3nt: TGTGCCTGGAGCGGTTTGGCGGGAAACCGGGACACCGGGGAGCTGTTTTTT
d_gene: NA; j_gene: TRBJ1-4; abundance: NA; v_gene: TRBV10-3; CDR3aa: CAIRDGLGKLFF; CDR3nt: TGTGCCATCAGGGACGGGTTGGGAAAACTGTTTTTT
d_gene: NA; j_gene: TRBJ2-3; abundance: NA; v_gene: TRBV5-1; CDR3aa: CASNLWATDTQYF; CDR3nt: TGCGCCAGCAACTTGTGGGCTACAGATACGCAGTATTTT
d_gene: NA; j_gene: TRBJ2-7; abundance: NA; v_gene: TRBV25-1; CDR3aa: CASSDLPPYEQYF; CDR3nt: TGTGCCAGCAGTGATTTACCCCCCTACGAGCAGTACTTC
d_gene: NA; j_gene: TRBJ1-2; abundance: NA; v_gene: TRBV19; CDR3aa: CASSIAFLSENYGYTF; CDR3nt: TGTGCCAGTAGTATAGCATTTTTGTCAGAGAACTATGGCTACACCTTC
d_gene: NA; j_gene: TRBJ1-4; abundance: NA; v_gene: TRBV5-1; CDR3aa: CASSLGGAHSVDEKLFF; CDR3nt: TGCGCCAGCAGCCTCGGTGGGGCGCATTCTGTCGATGAAAAACTGTTTTTT
d_gene: NA; j_gene: TRBJ1-2; abundance: NA; v_gene: TRBV18; CDR3aa: CASSPDNSYGYTF; CDR3nt: TGTGCCAGCTCACCGGACAACTCCTATGGCTACACCTTC
d_gene: NA; j_gene: TRBJ2-3; abundance: NA; v_gene: TRBV7-2; CDR3aa: CASSSRSGTDTQYF; CDR3nt: TGTGCCAGCAGCAGCAGGTCGGGCACAGATACGCAGTATTTT
d_gene: NA; j_gene: TRBJ1-2; abundance: NA; v_gene: TRBV29-1; CDR3aa: CSGRWGNGYTF; CDR3nt: TGCAGCGGGAGATGGGGGAATGGCTACACCTTC
d_gene: NA; j_gene: TRBJ1-2; abundance: NA; v_gene: TRBV2; CDR3aa: CASSPTHGYTF; CDR3nt: TGTGCCAGCAGCCCCACCCATGGCTACACCTTC
d_gene: TRBD1; j_gene: TRBJ1-2; abundance: NA; v_gene: TRBV9; CDR3aa: CASSVGQGLGYGYTF; CDR3nt: TGTGCCAGCAGCGTAGGACAGGGACTTGGGTATGGCTACACCTTC
d_gene: TRBD2; j_gene: TRBJ2-5; abundance: NA; v_gene: TRBV2; CDR3aa: CASTALSGGHQETQYF; CDR3nt: TGTGCCAGCACTGCCCTGAGCGGGGGGCACCAAGAGACCCAGTACTTC
d_gene: NA; j_gene: TRBJ1-4; abundance: NA; v_gene: TRBV19; CDR3aa: CASSISREGEKLFF; CDR3nt: TGTGCCAGTAGTATCAGCAGGGAGGGAGAAAAACTGTTTTTT
d_gene: NA; j_gene: TRBJ2-1; abundance: NA; v_gene: TRBV5-1; CDR3aa: CASSLATDNEQFF; CDR3nt: TGCGCCAGCAGCTTGGCCACAGACAATGAGCAGTTCTTC